This T cell receptor (beta chain) was identified in a study of blood T cells in healthy people across ages. Whole-study results and caveats: Higher naive T cell percentage went strongly together with higher TCR beta diversity.

Each donor gave approximately 9.7 milliliters of peripheral blood. This clonotype turned up a few times. What it recognizes is unknown. It was with a sample-barcoded 5' primer and a J-beta primer mix that a second PCR of roughly 7 to 12 cycles was run. TCRdb reprocessed the 5' RACE reads via MiXCR and lists one record per CDR3 protein. This sample yields roughly 800,000 distinct CDR3 sequences, of which around a quarter are seen a single time; 3% belongs to the top ten. V was cut by 4 bases and J by 4 bases, with 13 bases left in between. Germline CDR1 reads LGHNA; CDR2 reads YNFKEQ. This CDR3 has 15 residues. These data also formed part of another study, on T cells of mothers and their children.

J is TRBJ2-2 and V is TRBV4-2, with D maybe TRBD1 (8 bases). The specimen was blood. This TCR was recovered from a boy under 18 in good health. As DNA, the CDR3 is TGTGCCAGCAGCCTCACAGGGGGGGTCACCGGGGAGCTGTTTTTT. This encodes CASSLTGGVTGELFF.